What follows is one T cell receptor beta chain and its context. Here immunoSEQ multiplex PCR was the method, and the copy in TCRdb shows in-frame clones only, minus some. The table records hundreds of thousands of clones, roughly 89% of them present only once. The sample originates from a study of blood T cell repertoires in COVID-19. The overall study: Spain, Italy and the United States supplied samples that represented acute and convalescent COVID-19.

The material sequenced was peripheral blood. The receptor was derived from a man aged 18 to 30 with COVID-19, enrolled during active disease.

CDR3 protein: CASSLSGAQGNEQFF. CDR3 nucleotide sequence: TGCGCCAGCAGCTTGTCAGGGGCGCAAGGCAATGAGCAGTTCTTC. The chain recombines TRBV5-1 with TRBJ2-1; D possibly corresponds to TRBD1 (6 bases). The germline V gene encodes CDR1 SGHRS and CDR2 YFSETQ. V gave up 1 base and J gave up 6 bases, with 14 bases separating them. CDR3 length equals 15 residues.